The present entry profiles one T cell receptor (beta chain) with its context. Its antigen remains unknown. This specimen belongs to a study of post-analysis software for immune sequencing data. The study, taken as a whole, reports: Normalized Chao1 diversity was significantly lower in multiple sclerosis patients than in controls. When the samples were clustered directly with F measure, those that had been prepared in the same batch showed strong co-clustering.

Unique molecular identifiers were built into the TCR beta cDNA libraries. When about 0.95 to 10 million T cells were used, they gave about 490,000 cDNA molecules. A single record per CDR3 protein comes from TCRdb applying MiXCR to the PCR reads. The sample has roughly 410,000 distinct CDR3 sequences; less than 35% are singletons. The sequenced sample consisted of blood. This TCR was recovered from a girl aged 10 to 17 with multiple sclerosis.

CDR3 coding DNA: TGTGCCAGCAGCTTAGGGGTCGGGACAGGGGACAATGAGCAGTTCTTC. Translated, it gives CASSLGVGTGDNEQFF. The genes are TRBV7-8 and TRBJ2-1; 10 nucleotides match TRBD1. The junction had 5 bases not matched to a gene; V was cut back by 1 base and J by 5 bases. Germline CDR1 SGHVS, CDR2 FQNEAQ. The CDR3 covers 16 residues.